Each of the 27 T cell receptor beta chains below was sequenced from the same sample in a study of T cell repertoires in cytomegalovirus infection (dated by TCRdb to 2018 to 2020). Sequencing took place on an Illumina HiSeq 1500. TCRdb redid the processing of the public reads, applying fastp at Q25 and MiXCR, and retained in-frame beta chains. Each CDR3 protein gets just one entry, which takes the most common genes and DNA from the rows behind it. The sample table records about 340,000 distinct CDR3 sequences; around 29% of these occur just once. The ten largest account for 15% to 20% of the sample. The sample's treatment or condition label, in plain terms: in vitro stimulation with specific CMV peptide epitopes to enrich CMV-specific T cells. The antigens of these receptors remain unknown. This specimen was cultured PBMCs, taken from culture after CMV antigen stimulation. These TCRs come from a human donor in good health (CMV status not recorded). Some clones in this sample may be carry-over from other donors' samples.

The rearrangement links TRBV7-2 to TRBJ1-5, with D unresolved. Germline-derived CDR1 and CDR2 are SGHTA and FQGNSA. V was cut by 4 bases and J by 2 bases, with 15 bases left in between. The CDR3 is made up of 16 amino acids. CDR3 in DNA: TGTGCCAGCAGCTCCGAGGGTTTTTATGGCAATCAGCCCCAGCATTTT. Residues: CASSSEGFYGNQPQHF.

V gene TRBV10-3 combines with J gene TRBJ1-1; TRBD1 agrees at 7 bases. Germline CDR1 ENHRY, CDR2 SYGVKD. V dropped 7 bases and J dropped 0; count of bases not matched to a gene: 8. CDR3 size: 15 residues. In DNA form, the CDR3 reads TGTGCCATCAATAACAGGGGAAAAATGAACACTGAAGCTTTCTTT. This codes for CAINNRGKMNTEAFF.

This sequence joins TRBV6-6 and TRBJ1-2; TRBD1 agrees at 7 bases. The CDR3 has 12 residues. V was pared by 7 bases and J by 12 bases, with 11 bases of the junction left unmatched. Germline assignment: CDR1 MNHNY and CDR2 SVGAGI (reference sequence). CDR3 sequence: CASTVTGTADTF. The CDR3 DNA sequence: TGTGCCAGCACCGTCACCGGGACAGCCGACACCTTC.

The V gene is TRBV6-6, the J gene TRBJ2-7; D unresolved. V lost 5 bases and J 3 bases, leaving 8 bases between the germline ends. CDR3 length equals 12 residues. Germline assignment: CDR1 MNHNY and CDR2 SVGAGI (reference sequence). The CDR3 bases are TGTGCCAGCAGTAAGATCGGCTACGAGCAGTACTTC. Translated: CASSKIGYEQYF.

This chain joins TRBV7-2 and TRBJ2-7; TRBD1 aligns across 7 bases. This CDR3 comprises 15 residues. Germline CDR1 reads SGHTA; CDR2 reads FQGNSA. V dropped 6 bases and J dropped 2; count of bases not matched to a gene: 10. In DNA, the CDR3 is TGTGCCAGCAGTTCCACAGGGGCGTACCCCTACGAGCAGTACTTC. Translated, it gives CASSSTGAYPYEQYF.

V is TRBV7-2 and J is TRBJ2-1, with 10 bases matching TRBD2. Trimming cost V 1 base and J 7 bases; bases outside gene matches: 10. This CDR3 region has 17 residues. The germline V gene encodes CDR1 SGHTA and CDR2 FQGNSA. CDR3 amino acids: CASSLETPGLALNEQFF. DNA for the CDR3: TGTGCCAGCAGCTTAGAAACCCCGGGACTAGCGTTAAATGAGCAGTTCTTC.

This clonotype was counted at least ten times. The CDR3 here is CASSLEGTSGTYNEQFF. The CDR3 bases are TGTGCCAGCAGCTTAGAGGGGACTAGCGGGACTTACAATGAGCAGTTCTTC. The J gene is TRBJ2-1, the V gene TRBV7-2; the match to TRBD2 covers 13 bases. The CDR3 extends over 17 amino acids. Unmatched junction bases numbered 4, after V lost 1 base and J lost 4 bases. Germline values: CDR1 SGHTA, CDR2 FQGNSA.

This clonotype was counted between two and nine times. This chain connects TRBV20-1 to TRBJ2-2; D perhaps matches TRBD1 (5 bases). Germline V lookup: CDR1 DFQATT, CDR2 SNEGSKA (reference sequence). The CDR3 runs to 13 residues. Trimming cost V 4 bases and J 7 bases, with 13 bases left between them. The CDR3 loop is CSATSTGGGELFF. In nucleotides, the CDR3 is TGCAGTGCTACCTCCACAGGCGGCGGGGAGCTGTTTTTT.

This clonotype was picked up one time. V and J are TRBV20-1 and TRBJ1-2; 8 bases are a match to TRBD1. The CDR3 consists of 15 residues. V lost 0 bases, J lost 7 bases, and 10 bases stayed unmatched. In germline, CDR1 is DFQATT, CDR2 SNEGSKA (reference sequence). The CDR3 DNA is TGCAGTGCTAGAGATCGCAGGACAGGGTGCGGTGGCTACACCTTC. Its translation: CSARDRRTGCGGYTF.

The chain joins TRBV7-4 to TRBJ2-7; the D call may be TRBD1 or TRBD2 (5 bases each). The CDR3 consists of 15 residues. Germline CDR1 and CDR2: SGHVT and SQSDAQ. Trimming removed 3 bases at V and 6 bases at J, with 18 bases between. CDR3 DNA sequence: TGTGCCAGCAGCTTTTATAGAGGGGATAGACCCGAGCAGTACTTC. Its translation is CASSFYRGDRPEQYF.

This clonotype was picked up a small number of times. V usage is TRBV15 and J usage is TRBJ2-5, with 12 bases matching TRBD2. The CDR3 length is 15 residues. Germline trimming cut 1 base from V and 6 bases from J; bases unmatched to any gene: 3. Germline CDR1 and CDR2: LNHNV and YYDKDF (reference sequence). CDR3 residues: CATSRASGRVKTQYF. The CDR3 DNA reads as TGTGCCACCAGCAGAGCTAGCGGGAGGGTAAAGACCCAGTACTTC.

The chain couples TRBV14 to TRBJ1-3, with D tentatively TRBD1 (5 bases). The V and J ends lost 4 bases and 3 bases respectively, with 7 bases between them. The CDR3 contains 13 residues. Germline values: CDR1 SGHDN, CDR2 FVKESK. The CDR3 protein is CASSPQGGNTIYF. CDR3 in DNA: TGTGCCAGCAGCCCGCAGGGTGGAAACACCATATATTTT.

J is TRBJ2-2 and V is TRBV5-5, with TRBD1 matching over 9 bases. This CDR3 contains 15 residues. Trimming at V came to 5 bases and at J to 7 bases, leaving 9 bases not matched to a gene. Germline loops: CDR1 SGHKS, CDR2 YYEKEE (reference sequence). CDR3: CASRVQGAHFGELFF. The CDR3 DNA sequence: TGTGCCAGCAGGGTACAGGGGGCGCATTTCGGGGAGCTGTTTTTT.

This clonotype was detected a few times. The V gene is TRBV5-6, the J gene TRBJ1-5, with D possibly matching TRBD1 (6 bases). CDR3 length equals 17 residues. V was cut by 3 bases and J by 0 bases, with 16 bases left in between. Per germline, CDR1 SGHDT and CDR2 YYEEEE. This CDR3 reads CASSSTRDTYSNQPQHF. CDR3 coding DNA: TGTGCCAGCAGCTCCACCCGGGACACCTATAGCAATCAGCCCCAGCATTTT.

This clonotype was observed a handful of times. The chain combines TRBV10-3 with TRBJ2-1, with D uncertain. Germline V gene lookup returns CDR1 ENHRY and CDR2 SYGVKD. V was cut by 8 bases and J by 9 bases, with 17 bases left in between. This CDR3 has 13 amino acids. Here the CDR3 DNA reads TGTGCCATCCGGCTCAAGGTAGAAGGTGAGCAGTTCTTC. Translation: CAIRLKVEGEQFF.

This clonotype was recorded a few times. The chain recombines TRBV24-1 with TRBJ2-3, with no clear D. Germline values: CDR1 KGHDR, CDR2 SFDVKD. Between the trimmed V and J ends, which lost 1 base and 6 bases, there was a span of 4 bases. The CDR3 extends over 12 amino acids. As DNA, the CDR3 is TGTGCCACCAGTGATTTCAGTGATACGCAGTATTTT. It encodes CATSDFSDTQYF.

The table lists this clonotype with a few counts. The rearrangement uses TRBV6-8 and TRBJ2-7, with 7 positions matching TRBD1. The V gene's germline CDR1 is MNHGY and CDR2 SAAAGT. With 6 bases clipped from V and 7 bases from J, the junction kept 15 bases outside the gene matches. The CDR3 consists of 15 residues. The CDR3 loop reads CASSRRPGGSEEQYF. The DNA of the CDR3 is TGTGCCAGCAGCCGGCGTCCAGGGGGTTCGGAAGAGCAGTACTTC.

The chain is built from TRBV6-1 and TRBJ2-3; possibly TRBD1 or TRBD2 for D (6 bases each). This CDR3 spans 16 amino acids. Germline CDR1 and CDR2: MNHNS and SASEGT. V lost 1 base, J lost 6 bases, and 17 bases lay in between. The CDR3 sequence: CASSEGWGAGGDTQYF. DNA for the CDR3: TGTGCCAGCAGTGAAGGCTGGGGGGCTGGGGGGGATACGCAGTATTTT.

The V call is TRBV6-1, the J call TRBJ1-4; D is uncertain. The CDR3 sequence is 13 residues long. Trimming took off 7 bases at V and 6 bases at J, with 12 bases between the two ends. Germline V gives CDR1 MNHNS, CDR2 SASEGT. The CDR3 reads CASTWTNYEKLFF. Here the CDR3 DNA reads TGTGCCAGCACTTGGACTAACTATGAAAAACTGTTTTTT.

The J gene is TRBJ2-5, the V gene TRBV4-2; 12 nucleotides line up with TRBD2. Germline V gene sequence: CDR1 LGHNA, CDR2 YNFKEQ. The CDR3 loop spans 17 amino acids. Trimming at V came to 3 bases and at J to 5 bases, leaving 10 bases not matched to a gene. The CDR3 here is CASSQETSGRLEETQYF. CDR3 DNA sequence: TGTGCCAGCAGCCAGGAGACTAGCGGGAGATTGGAGGAGACCCAGTACTTC.

V is TRBV7-9 and J is TRBJ1-1; TRBD1 might be the D (5 bases). The CDR3 length is 15 residues. The germline V gene has CDR1 SEHNR and CDR2 FQNEAQ (reference sequence). V shed 2 bases and J shed 2 bases, with 12 bases lying between them. In DNA, the CDR3 is TGTGCCAGCAGCTTATACGGGGGGAGCAACACTGAAGCTTTCTTT. Translating it yields CASSLYGGSNTEAFF.

V is TRBV12-3 or TRBV12-4 and J is TRBJ2-5; possibly TRBD2 for D (5 bases). This CDR3 spans 14 amino acids. V was pared by 5 bases and J by 3 bases, with 13 bases between. The CDR3, as DNA: TGTGCCAGCAGTATGTATGGGAGAAAAGAGACCCAGTACTTC. Translating it yields CASSMYGRKETQYF.

This clonotype was observed a handful of times. V and J are TRBV10-2 and TRBJ1-2; 8 bases are a match to TRBD1. This CDR3 has 15 amino acids. With 5 bases clipped from V and 1 base from J, the junction kept 6 bases outside the gene matches. CDR1 is WSHSY and CDR2 is SAAADI in the germline V gene. CDR3 nucleotides: TGCGCCAGCAGTCGTGGGGACAGGTTTAACTATGGCTACACCTTC. Translating gives CASSRGDRFNYGYTF.

This clonotype occurred a few times. The chain carries TRBV7-2 and TRBJ1-6; 7 nucleotides align to TRBD1. J gave up 11 bases and V 1 base, and 17 bases lay outside the gene matches. This CDR3 contains 18 residues. CDR1 and CDR2 (germline): SGHTA, FQGNSA. DNA of the CDR3: TGTGCCAGCAGCTTAGGGGGGCTCTTAAACACAGGGGAGCCACCCCTCCACTTT. Residues: CASSLGGLLNTGEPPLHF.

A few counts support this clonotype. The V call is TRBV7-2, the J call TRBJ2-7; TRBD2 aligns across 12 bases. Trimming at V came to 7 bases and at J to 4 bases, leaving 5 bases not matched to a gene. CDR3 length: 14 amino acids. Germline values: CDR1 SGHTA, CDR2 FQGNSA. DNA for the CDR3: TGTGCCAGCACCCTAGGACTAGCGGGATACGAGCAGTACTTC. Translated, it gives CASTLGLAGYEQYF. Complete variable domain (other parts from reference TRBV7-2 and TRBJ2-7): GAGVSQSPSNKVTEKGKDVELRCDPISGHTALYWYRQSLGQGLEFLIYFQGNSAPDKSGLPSDRFSAERTGGSVSTLTIQRTQQEDSAVYLCASTLGLAGYEQYFGPGTRLTVT.

V usage is TRBV20-1 and J usage is TRBJ2-5; 10 nucleotides line up with TRBD2. V gave up 6 bases and J gave up 0 bases; unmatched junction bases: 7. This CDR3 has 15 amino acids. CDR1 is DFQATT, CDR2 SNEGSKA, per germline (reference sequence). The CDR3 loop is CSAVRTSGDQETQYF. CDR3 bases: TGCAGTGCCGTCAGGACTAGCGGAGACCAAGAGACCCAGTACTTC.

This clonotype showed up many times. The chain combines TRBV5-1 with TRBJ2-7; either TRBD1 or TRBD2 may fit D (5 bases each). Trimming stripped 6 bases from V and 5 bases from J, with 12 bases between. The CDR3 is made up of 12 amino acids. The V gene's germline CDR1 is SGHRS and CDR2 YFSETQ. The CDR3 DNA is TGCGCCAGCAAAAGGGGTAGCGACGAGCAGTACTTC. This encodes CASKRGSDEQYF.